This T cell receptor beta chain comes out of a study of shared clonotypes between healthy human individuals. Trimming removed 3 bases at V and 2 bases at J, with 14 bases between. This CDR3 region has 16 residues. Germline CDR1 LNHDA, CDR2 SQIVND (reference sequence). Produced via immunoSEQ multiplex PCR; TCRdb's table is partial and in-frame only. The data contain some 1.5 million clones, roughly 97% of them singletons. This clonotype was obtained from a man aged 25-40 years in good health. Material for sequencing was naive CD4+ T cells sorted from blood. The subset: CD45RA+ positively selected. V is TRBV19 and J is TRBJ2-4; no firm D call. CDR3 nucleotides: TGTGCCAGTAGTATTATCCAGACCCTTACCAAAAACATTCAGTACTTC. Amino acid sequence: CASSIIQTLTKNIQYF.